This TCR beta chain stems from a study of spatial heterogeneity in lung cancer (dated by TCRdb to between 2018 and 2020). Study-wide context: More beta-chain than alpha-chain transcripts were consistently detected, likely reflecting higher beta-chain transcript abundance. In the raw uncorrected reads, each unique combination of TCR and UMI appeared more than ten times on average. In tumor regions, TCR transcript counts showed a strong correlation with a T cell transcriptional module score derived from matched bulk RNA-seq. At surgery, some 200 tumor regions, around 65 matched nontumor lung samples and 56 PBMC samples were TCR-sequenced for both alpha and beta chains. TCR alpha and beta repertoires were quantitatively compared across multiple tumor regions, matched nontumor lung and blood in non-small cell lung cancer. TCR repertoire features were related to nonsynonymous mutation counts determined by whole-exome sequencing of tumor tissue. General study outcomes and caveats: The tumor nonsynonymous mutation count correlated with the number of expanded alpha and beta TCRs within the tumor. Confirming at a functional level the hypothesis that regional TCRs recognize regional mutations was considered to require additional single-cell paired TCR alpha and beta sequencing. Estimated TCR-seq coverage of tumor T cells was only around 7% for alpha chains and about 12% for beta chains. Counts of ubiquitous and regional expanded TCRs were found to correlate with counts of ubiquitous and regional nonsynonymous mutations, respectively.

CDR1 and CDR2 are read off the germline V gene (reference sequence) as LNHDA and SQIVND. Counted from cysteine to phenylalanine, this CDR3 has 15 amino acids. CDR3 DNA only is kept here, 45 bases in frame from base 1. At the junction V is shortened by 4 bases and J by 6 bases, with 16 bases in between. In light of the paper, this sample's time point label describes: sample taken at primary tumor resection. The donors were 70 or so patients from the lung TRACERx cohort who had early-stage, untreated non-small cell lung cancer. Whole RNA extracted from tumor and nontumor lung tissue, or from cryopreserved PBMC samples, was used for TCR sequencing without cell sorting. Only patients with enough RNA available from two or more tumor regions were chosen for TCR sequencing. A lung pathologist reviewed the tumor and adjacent nontumor lung specimens before the specimens were selected. This clonotype qualifies as medium-sized (0.01 to 0.1%). Its recognized antigen is unknown. No much larger clonotype is one base removed from it; base qualities were not supplied.

The protocol used for the library was 5' RACE. The sequencing machine was a NextSeq 500. In the TCR library protocol, a unique molecular identifier was attached to each TCR cDNA molecule so that PCR and sequencing errors could be corrected. As for the original processing: TCR identification, UMI-based error correction and CDR3 extraction were all carried out with Decombinator tools. Expanded TCRs were defined as those above a frequency of 2 per 1,000, corresponding to the top 1% of the tumor frequency distribution. Expanded tumor TCRs were classed as regional if statistically deemed absent (corrected P<0.05) from at least one tumor region, otherwise ubiquitous. Renyi diversity was calculated using the R vegan package after each repertoire was subsampled 100 times to 5,000 TCRs. CDR3 similarity networks were built from amino acid triplet string-kernel similarity, connecting CDR3s with pairwise similarity above 0.82. TCRdb reworked the public reads: Q25 trimming with fastp, MiXCR clone assembly, productive beta chains retained. Each CDR3 protein gets just one entry, which takes the most common genes and DNA from the rows behind it. The V and J calls and clone size are TCRdb's, not the authors'. The sample table shows 2,700 or so distinct CDR3 sequences, and roughly 5% are seen once. Roughly 18% of the sample rests with the top ten.

The TCR originated in a male donor with early-stage non-small cell lung cancer. The sample here was lung tumor tissue, taken at surgery. Recombination linked TRBV19 to TRBJ2-1, with the D call tentatively TRBD1 or TRBD2, each fitting 5 bases. The bases are TGTGCCAGTAGTAAGAGGGACCTCCCTAGCAATGAGCAGTTCTTC. Its protein is CASSKRDLPSNEQFF.